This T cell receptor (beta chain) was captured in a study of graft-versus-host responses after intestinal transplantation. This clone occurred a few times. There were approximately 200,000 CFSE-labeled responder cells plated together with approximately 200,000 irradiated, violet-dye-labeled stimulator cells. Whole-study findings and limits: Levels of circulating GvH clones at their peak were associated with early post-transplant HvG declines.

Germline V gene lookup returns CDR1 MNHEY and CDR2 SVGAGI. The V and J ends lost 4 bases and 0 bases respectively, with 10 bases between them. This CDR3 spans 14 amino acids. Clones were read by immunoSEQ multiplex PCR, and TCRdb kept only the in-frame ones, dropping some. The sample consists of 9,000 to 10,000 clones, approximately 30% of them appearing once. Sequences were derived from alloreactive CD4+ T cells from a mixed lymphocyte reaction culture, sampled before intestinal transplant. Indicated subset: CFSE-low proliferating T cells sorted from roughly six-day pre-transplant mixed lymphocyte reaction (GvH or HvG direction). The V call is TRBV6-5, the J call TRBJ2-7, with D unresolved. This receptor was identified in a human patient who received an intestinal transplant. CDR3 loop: CASSWVKNSYEQYF. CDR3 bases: TGTGCCAGCAGTTGGGTGAAAAACTCCTACGAGCAGTACTTC.